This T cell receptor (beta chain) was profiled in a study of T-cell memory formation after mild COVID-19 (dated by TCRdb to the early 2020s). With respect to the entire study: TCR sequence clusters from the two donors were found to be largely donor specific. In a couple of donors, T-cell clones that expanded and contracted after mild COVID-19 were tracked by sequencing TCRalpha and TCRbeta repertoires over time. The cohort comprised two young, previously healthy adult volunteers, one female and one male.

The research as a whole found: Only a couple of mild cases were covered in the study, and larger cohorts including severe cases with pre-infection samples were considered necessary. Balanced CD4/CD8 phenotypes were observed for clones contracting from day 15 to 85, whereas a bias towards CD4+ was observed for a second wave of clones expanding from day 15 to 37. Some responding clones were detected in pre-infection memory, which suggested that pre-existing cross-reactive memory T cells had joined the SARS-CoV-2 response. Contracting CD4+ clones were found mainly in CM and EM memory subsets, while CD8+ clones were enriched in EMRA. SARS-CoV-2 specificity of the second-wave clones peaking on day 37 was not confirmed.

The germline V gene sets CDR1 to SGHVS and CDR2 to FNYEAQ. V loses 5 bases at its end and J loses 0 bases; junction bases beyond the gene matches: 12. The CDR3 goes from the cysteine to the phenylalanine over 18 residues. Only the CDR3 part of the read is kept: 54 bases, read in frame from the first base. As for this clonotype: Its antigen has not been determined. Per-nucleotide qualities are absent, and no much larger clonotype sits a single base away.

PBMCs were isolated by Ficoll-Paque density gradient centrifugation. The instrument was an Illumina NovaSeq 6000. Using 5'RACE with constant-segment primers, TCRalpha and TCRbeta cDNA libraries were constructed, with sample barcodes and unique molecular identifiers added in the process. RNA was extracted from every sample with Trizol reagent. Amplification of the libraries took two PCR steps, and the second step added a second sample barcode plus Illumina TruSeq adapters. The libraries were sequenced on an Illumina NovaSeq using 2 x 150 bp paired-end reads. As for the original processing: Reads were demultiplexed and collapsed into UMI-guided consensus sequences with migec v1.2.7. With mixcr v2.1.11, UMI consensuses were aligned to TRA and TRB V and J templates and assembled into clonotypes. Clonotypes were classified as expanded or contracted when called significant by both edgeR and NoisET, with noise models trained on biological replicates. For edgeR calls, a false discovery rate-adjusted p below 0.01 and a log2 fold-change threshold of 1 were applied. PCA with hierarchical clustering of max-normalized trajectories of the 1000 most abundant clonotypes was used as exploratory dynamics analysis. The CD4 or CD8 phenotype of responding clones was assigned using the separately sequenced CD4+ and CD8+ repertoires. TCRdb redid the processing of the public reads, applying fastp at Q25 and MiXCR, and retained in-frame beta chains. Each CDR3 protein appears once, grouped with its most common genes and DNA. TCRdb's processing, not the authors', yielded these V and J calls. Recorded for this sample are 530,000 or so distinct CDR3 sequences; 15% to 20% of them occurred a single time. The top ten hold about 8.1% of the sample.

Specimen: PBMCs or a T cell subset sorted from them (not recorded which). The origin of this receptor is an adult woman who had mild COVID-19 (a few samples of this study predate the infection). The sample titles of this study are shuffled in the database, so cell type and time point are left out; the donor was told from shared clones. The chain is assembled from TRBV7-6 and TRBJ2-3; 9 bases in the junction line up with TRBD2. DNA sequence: TGTGCCAGCAGCCTGTCGAAGAGAGCGGGGGGTAGCACAGATACGCAGTATTTT. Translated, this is CASSLSKRAGGSTDTQYF.